There are a few counts of the clone carrying this T cell receptor beta chain. Its antigen is unknown. This specimen comes from a study of cytomegalovirus exposure and HLA in healthy donors. Findings and limits, study-wide: Reportedly, HLA-A and HLA-B alleles of most subjects were accurately predicted from TCR beta. Reported performance of the classifier showed diagnosis of cytomegalovirus status with high specificity and sensitivity.

V lost 2 bases to trimming and J lost 8 bases, with 15 bases between them. The V gene's germline CDR1 is LGHNA and CDR2 YSLEER. This CDR3 spans 14 amino acids. 13 Jbeta primers and 60 Vbeta primers were used for the PCR. Assay: immunoSEQ multiplex PCR; the TCRdb copy retains only in-frame clones and omits some. This table holds about 150,000 clones, about 70% found once. Sequencing used PBMCs. The chain couples TRBV4-3 to TRBJ1-2; maybe TRBD1 (6 bases). The sequence came from a man between 18 and 29 years old in good health and CMV-seronegative. CDR3 protein: CASSQMGQPEGYTF. As DNA, the CDR3 is TGCGCCAGCAGCCAAATGGGACAACCGGAGGGCTACACCTTC.